The entry below describes one T cell receptor beta chain. As yet, its antigen is unknown. These data belong to a study of STAT3 mutations in large granular lymphocyte leukemia. The study, taken as a whole, reports: In T-cell large granular lymphocyte leukemia, about half of patients showed multiple immunodominant subclonotypes.

The assay was immunoSEQ multiplex PCR, and TCRdb's table has in-frame clones only and misses some. The sample yields 10,000 or so clones, around 89% seen once. From germline, CDR1 is MNHEY and CDR2 SMNVEV (reference sequence). The V end was cut by 0 bases, the J end by 8 bases, with 10 bases between. The CDR3 contains 13 residues. The chain couples TRBV27 to TRBJ1-2; no definite D call. Material: peripheral blood mononuclear cells. The source is a man aged 80 or over with T-cell large granular lymphocyte leukemia. Some clones in this sample may be carry-over from other donors' samples. CDR3 in amino acids: CASSLSGPFGYTF. The CDR3 region has the DNA TGTGCCAGCAGTTTATCGGGCCCCTTCGGCTACACCTTC.